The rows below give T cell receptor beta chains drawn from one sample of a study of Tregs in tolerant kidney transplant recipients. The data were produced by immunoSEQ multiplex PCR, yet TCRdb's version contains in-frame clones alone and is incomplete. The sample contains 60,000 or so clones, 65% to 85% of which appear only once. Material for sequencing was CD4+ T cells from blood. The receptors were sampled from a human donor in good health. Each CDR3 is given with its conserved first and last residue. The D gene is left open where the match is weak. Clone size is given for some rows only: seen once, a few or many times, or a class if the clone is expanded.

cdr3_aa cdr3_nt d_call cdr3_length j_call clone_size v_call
CASGGPGNGNEQYF TGTGCCAGCGGGGGGCCGGGAAACGGCAACGAGCAGTACTTC NA 14 TRBJ2-7 NA TRBV6-5
CATSRGGSEYGYTF TGTGCCACCAGCAGGGGCGGTTCGGAATATGGCTACACCTTC NA 14 TRBJ1-2 NA TRBV15
CASSSVAGRGETQYF TGTGCCAGCAGCTCTGTTGCGGGCCGGGGTGAGACCCAGTACTTC NA 15 TRBJ2-5 NA TRBV7-3
CASRADRGGGQDEQYF TGTGCCAGCAGAGCCGACAGGGGGGGCGGCCAGGACGAGCAGTACTTC TRBD1 16 TRBJ2-7 NA TRBV2
CASSQMSGGQPQHF TGCGCCAGCAGCCAAATGTCGGGGGGACAGCCCCAGCATTTT NA 14 TRBJ1-5 NA TRBV4-3
CASSLDRVNSPLHF TGTGCCAGCAGCTTGGACAGAGTAAATTCACCCCTCCACTTT NA 14 TRBJ1-6 NA TRBV5-4
CASSPIEVNTEAFF TGCGCCAGCAGCCCCATCGAAGTGAACACTGAAGCTTTCTTT NA 14 TRBJ1-1 NA TRBV5-1
CASSEGPTGELFF TGCGCCTCCTCGGAGGGCCCCACCGGGGAGCTGTTTTTT NA 13 TRBJ2-2 NA TRBV5-1
CASSLEGLYGYTF TGCGCCAGCAGCTTGGAAGGGTTGTATGGCTACACCTTC NA 13 TRBJ1-2 NA TRBV5-1
CASSLEGANYGYTF TGTGCCAGCAGCTTGGAAGGAGCTAACTATGGCTACACCTTC NA 14 TRBJ1-2 NA TRBV5-4
CASSQGSTTAYEQYF TGCGCCAGCAGCCAAGGAAGTACTACAGCCTACGAGCAGTACTTC NA 15 TRBJ2-7 NA TRBV4-1
CASSLDGEETQYF TGCGCCAGCAGCTTGGATGGGGAAGAGACCCAGTACTTC NA 13 TRBJ2-5 NA TRBV5-1
CSAKVTGGPGNTIYF TGCAGCGCCAAAGTCACAGGGGGGCCTGGAAACACCATATATTTT TRBD1 15 TRBJ1-3 NA TRBV29-1
CATSRSRQSAFF TGTGCCACCAGCAGAAGTAGACAGTCTGCTTTCTTT NA 12 TRBJ1-1 NA TRBV15
CASRRGYGTGELFF TGTGCCAGCAGGCGGGGGTACGGCACCGGGGAGCTGTTTTTT TRBD2 14 TRBJ2-2 NA TRBV2
CASLAGGLETQYF TGTGCCAGCCTAGCGGGGGGGCTAGAGACCCAGTACTTC TRBD2 13 TRBJ2-5 once TRBV2
CSVDNGYTF TGCAGCGTCGATAATGGCTACACCTTC NA 9 TRBJ1-2 NA TRBV29-1
CASSRRTGTSYNEQFF TGCGCCAGCAGCCGAAGGACCGGGACAAGCTACAATGAGCAGTTCTTC NA 16 TRBJ2-1 NA TRBV4-1
CASSMTSGYNEQFF TGTGCCAGCAGCATGACTAGCGGTTACAATGAGCAGTTCTTC TRBD2 14 TRBJ2-1 NA TRBV5-4
CASSVKTYSPLHF TGTGCCAGCAGTGTCAAAACCTATTCACCCCTCCACTTT NA 13 TRBJ1-6 NA TRBV6-1
CASSLLLTSGRGEQFF TGTGCCAGCAGCTTATTACTGACTAGCGGGAGAGGGGAGCAGTTCTTC TRBD2 16 TRBJ2-1 NA TRBV13
CSVESGGRKDTQYF TGCAGCGTTGAATCGGGCGGGAGAAAGGATACGCAGTATTTT TRBD2 14 TRBJ2-3 NA TRBV29-1
CASSPGLNYEQYF TGTGCCAGCAGCCCAGGACTGAACTACGAGCAGTACTTC NA 13 TRBJ2-7 NA TRBV5-5
CASSLNLASGRSEQFF TGCGCCAGCAGCTTAAATTTGGCTAGCGGGAGAAGTGAGCAGTTCTTC TRBD2 16 TRBJ2-1 few TRBV5-1
CASSRDRVGGYTF TGTGCCAGCAGCCGAGACAGGGTCGGTGGCTACACCTTC TRBD1 13 TRBJ1-2 once TRBV5-5